A single sample is the source of the 20 T cell receptor beta chains below, sequenced in a study of blood T cells in healthy people across ages. For the second PCR, which ran for about 6 to 11 cycles, a sample-barcoded 5' primer and a J-beta primer mix were used. TCRdb called the 5' RACE reads again in MiXCR, with one record for every CDR3 protein. The sample has about 760,000 distinct CDR3 sequences; roughly three fifths are singletons. Sequenced input: blood. These receptor sequences come from a man aged 40-49 years in good health.

The CDR3 protein is CASSTAGDTDTQYF. CDR3 DNA: TGTGCCAGCAGTACAGCGGGGGACACAGATACGCAGTATTTT. This rearrangement joins TRBV11-3 to TRBJ2-3, with 8 bases aligning to TRBD2. Trimming cost V 6 bases and J 2 bases; bases outside gene matches: 4. Germline values: CDR1 SGHNT, CDR2 YENEEA. The CDR3 extends over 14 amino acids.

The chain combines TRBV5-1 with TRBJ1-2, with 9 bases aligning to TRBD1. The CDR3 spans 15 residues. In germline, CDR1 is SGHRS, CDR2 YFSETQ. V dropped 4 bases and J dropped 7; count of bases not matched to a gene: 11. CDR3 in DNA: TGCGCCAGCAGCCCCACCGGGACAGGGACAGGTGGCTACACCTTC. This codes for CASSPTGTGTGGYTF.

The sample holds a few counts of this clonotype. The V call is TRBV11-2, the J call TRBJ2-7; TRBD1 matches at 7 bases. The germline CDR1 and CDR2 sequences are SGHAT and FQNNGV. CDR3 length equals 13 residues. Trimming took 6 bases from V and 4 from J; bases not matched to a gene: 6. The CDR3 sequence: CASSFDRAYEQYF. The CDR3 DNA follows: TGTGCCAGCAGTTTCGACAGGGCTTACGAGCAGTACTTC.

The V call is TRBV7-3, the J call TRBJ2-5; 9 nucleotides agree with TRBD2. The V gene's germline CDR1 is SGHTA and CDR2 FQGTGA. Trimming took 6 bases from V and 11 from J; bases not matched to a gene: 16. There are 15 residues in the CDR3. The DNA of the CDR3 is TGTGCCAGCAGAATTAGCGGGAGCGTTTACAATGAGCAGTACTTC. It translates to CASRISGSVYNEQYF. The full variable domain, in which reference TRBV7-3 and TRBJ2-5 provide the parts outside the CDR3, is GAGVSQTPSNKVTEKGKYVELRCDPISGHTALYWYRQSLGQGPEFLIYFQGTGAADDSGLPNDRFFAVRPEGSVSTLKIQRTERGDSAVYLCASRISGSVYNEQYFGPGTRLLVL.

This sequence joins TRBV7-2 and TRBJ2-7; D perhaps matches TRBD1 (6 bases). Germline V CDR1 and CDR2: SGHTA, FQGNSA. V gave up 5 bases and J gave up 0 bases, with 14 bases separating them. The CDR3 contains 15 residues. The CDR3 nucleotides are TGTGCCAGCAGCGACTTCAGGGGTCCCTCCTACGAGCAGTACTTC. This encodes CASSDFRGPSYEQYF.

The V call is TRBV21-1, the J call TRBJ2-7. TRBV21-1 is described as a pseudogene. This CDR3 has 11 amino acids. CDR3 region: CASSFRHAQYF. The CDR3 region has the DNA TGTGCCAGCAGCTTTCGACACGCGCAGTACTTC.

The genes are TRBV20-1 and TRBJ1-2, with no clear D. The CDR3 is 10 amino acids. Trimming cost V 6 bases and J 7 bases, with 9 bases left between them. From germline, CDR1 is DFQATT and CDR2 SNEGSKA (reference sequence). The CDR3: CSAWTGGYTF. The CDR3 coding sequence is TGCAGTGCGTGGACCGGTGGCTACACCTTC.

This clonotype was counted between two and nine times. This chain connects TRBV18 to TRBJ2-3, with 8 bases aligning to TRBD2. The germline V gene has CDR1 KGHSH and CDR2 LQKENI. CDR3 length: 14 residues. The V segment lost 2 bases and the J segment 6 bases; nucleotides outside the gene matches: 4. The CDR3 bases are TGTGCCAGCTCACCAGCGGGGGGCATGGATACGCAGTATTTT. Translated, it gives CASSPAGGMDTQYF.

This clonotype was seen more than once but under ten times. CDR3 protein: CSAGRASSYNEQFF. The DNA of the CDR3 is TGCAGCGCCGGCCGAGCAAGCTCCTACAATGAGCAGTTCTTC. The chain links TRBV29-1 to TRBJ2-1, with no clear D. With 7 bases removed from V and 0 bases from J, the gap between germline ends came to 13 bases. Germline V lookup: CDR1 SQVTM, CDR2 ANQGSEA. This CDR3 is built from 14 residues.

V usage is TRBV14 and J usage is TRBJ2-6, with D perhaps TRBD2 (5 bases). The CDR3 sequence is 14 residues long. V lost 8 bases to trimming and J lost 2 bases, with 10 bases between them. Germline CDR1 reads SGHDN; CDR2 reads FVKESK. CDR3 residues: CASSEGAGANVLTF. CDR3 coding DNA: TGTGCCAGCTCTGAGGGTGCTGGGGCCAACGTCCTGACTTTC.

The V and J genes are TRBV6-2 or TRBV6-3 and TRBJ2-7; TRBD2 is a possible D gene (5 bases). Trimming pared 5 bases from V and 3 bases from J, leaving 8 bases between. This CDR3 comprises 12 residues. Germline values: CDR1 MNHEY, CDR2 SVGEGT. CDR3 sequence (DNA): TGTGCCAGCAGTAGGGAGAACTACGAGCAGTACTTC. Protein sequence: CASSRENYEQYF.

The V and J genes are TRBV7-9 and TRBJ2-4; D is uncertain. Germline CDR1 SEHNR, CDR2 FQNEAQ (reference sequence). The V end lost 5 bases, the J end lost 2 bases, and 7 bases lay between the germline ends. The CDR3 is 13 amino acids. The CDR3 coding sequence is TGTGCCAGCAGCGGGCCGACCAAAAACATTCAGTACTTC. It translates to CASSGPTKNIQYF.

The chain is built from TRBV2 and TRBJ1-4; a weak D match, TRBD1 (5 bases). Trimming stripped 8 bases from V and 8 bases from J, with 15 bases between. CDR1 and CDR2 from the germline V gene are SNHLY and FYNNEI. The CDR3 spans 13 residues. The CDR3 sequence: CASAGGSREKLFF. The CDR3 DNA reads as TGTGCCAGCGCCGGGGGGAGTCGGGAAAAACTGTTTTTT.

The chain has TRBV10-3 and TRBJ1-2, with D unresolved. The CDR3 contains 13 residues. The germline V gene has CDR1 ENHRY and CDR2 SYGVKD. The V gene lost 4 bases and the J gene lost 4 bases, with 10 bases spanning the gap. The CDR3, as DNA: TGTGCCATCAGTGCACTAGAGTTCTATGGCTACACCTTC. Residues: CAISALEFYGYTF.

The rearrangement joins TRBV27 to TRBJ2-4, with a weak D call TRBD1 (6 bases). V lost 5 bases, J lost 14 bases, and 19 bases lay in between. Germline-derived CDR1 and CDR2 are MNHEY and SMNVEV (reference sequence). This CDR3 comprises 13 residues. The CDR3 sequence: CASSPYPGEEEYF. The CDR3, as DNA: TGTGCCAGCAGTCCTTATCCAGGGGAAGAGGAGTACTTC.

This rearrangement joins TRBV27 to TRBJ2-7, with D maybe TRBD1 (6 bases). Per the germline V gene, CDR1 is MNHEY and CDR2 is SMNVEV (reference sequence). This CDR3 comprises 13 residues. The ends were cut back, 5 bases at V and 4 bases at J, with 12 bases in the middle. The CDR3 reads CASSPGDQYEQYF. As DNA, the CDR3 is TGTGCCAGCAGTCCAGGGGATCAGTACGAGCAGTACTTC.

This chain joins TRBV6-1 and TRBJ1-5; possibly TRBD1 for D (6 bases). Germline V gene data show CDR1 as MNHNS and CDR2 as SASEGT. The V end was cut by 5 bases, the J end by 7 bases, with 15 bases between. This CDR3 spans 14 amino acids. CDR3 in amino acids: CASSPEGERQPQHF. The CDR3 DNA follows: TGTGCCAGCAGTCCTGAGGGGGAGCGACAGCCCCAGCATTTT.

The chain links TRBV28 to TRBJ2-1, with 13 bases lining up with TRBD2. Germline values: CDR1 MDHEN, CDR2 SYDVKM. The trim removed 6 bases at V and 10 bases at J, leaving 9 bases unmatched. There are 15 residues in the CDR3. The CDR3 DNA reads as TGTGCCAGCAGCCCACTAGCGGGGGGGCTGCGGGAGCAGTTCTTC. Encoded protein: CASSPLAGGLREQFF.

The chain couples TRBV9 to TRBJ2-7; D assignment may be TRBD1 or TRBD2 (6 bases each). CDR1 and CDR2 from the germline V gene are SGDLS and YYNGEE. Trimming removed 0 bases at V and 7 bases at J, with 23 bases between. The CDR3 has 17 residues. As DNA, the CDR3 is TGTGCCAGCAGCGTAGGTGCCTCGGGGGCGAAGAACAATGAGCAGTACTTC. It codes for CASSVGASGAKNNEQYF.

This clonotype was detected only once. CDR3 in amino acids: CASSLTSPSSYEQYF. CDR3 DNA: TGTGCCAGCAGTTTGACTAGCCCTAGCTCCTACGAGCAGTACTTC. V usage is TRBV27 and J usage is TRBJ2-7; 7 bases line up with TRBD2. The CDR3 is 15 amino acids. The germline V gene encodes CDR1 MNHEY and CDR2 SMNVEV (reference sequence). After removal of 3 bases from V and 0 bases from J, the junction contained 5 bases not matched to a gene.